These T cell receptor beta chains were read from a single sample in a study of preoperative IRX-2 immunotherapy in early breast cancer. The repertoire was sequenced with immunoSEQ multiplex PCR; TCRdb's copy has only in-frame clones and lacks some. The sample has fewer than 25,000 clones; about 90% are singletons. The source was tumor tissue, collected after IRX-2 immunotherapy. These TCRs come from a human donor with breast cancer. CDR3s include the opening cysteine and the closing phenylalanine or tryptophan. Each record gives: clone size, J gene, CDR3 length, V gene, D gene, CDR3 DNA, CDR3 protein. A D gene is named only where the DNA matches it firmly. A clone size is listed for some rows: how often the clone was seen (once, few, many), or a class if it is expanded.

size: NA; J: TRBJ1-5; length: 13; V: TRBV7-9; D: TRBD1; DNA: TGTGCCAGCAGCCCCCCCCAGGGGGCGCCCCAGCATTTT; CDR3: CASSPPQGAPQHF
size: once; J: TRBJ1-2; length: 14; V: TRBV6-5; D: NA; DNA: TGTGCCAGCAGTGAAGGACAGCACAACTATGGCTACACCTTC; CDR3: CASSEGQHNYGYTF
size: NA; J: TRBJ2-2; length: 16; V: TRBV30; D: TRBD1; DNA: TGTGCCTGGAAACAACCGGGACAGGGGGCAATCGGGGAGCTGTTTTTT; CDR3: CAWKQPGQGAIGELFF
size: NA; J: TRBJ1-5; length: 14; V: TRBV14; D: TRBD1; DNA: TGTGCCAGCAGCCCTCGGGACAGGAATCAGCCCCAGCATTTT; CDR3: CASSPRDRNQPQHF
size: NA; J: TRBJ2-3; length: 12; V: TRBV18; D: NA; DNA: TGTGCCAGCTCACCCAACACAGATACGCAGTATTTT; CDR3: CASSPNTDTQYF
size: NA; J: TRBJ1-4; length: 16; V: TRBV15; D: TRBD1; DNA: TGTGCCACCAGCAGATCAACAGGGGTTACTAATGAAAAACTGTTTTTT; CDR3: CATSRSTGVTNEKLFF
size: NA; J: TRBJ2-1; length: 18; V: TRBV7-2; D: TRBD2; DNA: TGTGCCACCTCCTTCTTGGGGCTAGCGGGGGGGAGGAAGAATGAGCAGTTCTTC; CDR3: CATSFLGLAGGRKNEQFF
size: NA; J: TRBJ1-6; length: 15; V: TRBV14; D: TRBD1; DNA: TGTGCCAGCAGCCAAGGACAGGGTCTTAATTCACCCCTCCACTTT; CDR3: CASSQGQGLNSPLHF
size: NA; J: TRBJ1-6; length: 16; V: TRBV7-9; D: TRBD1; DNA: TGTGCCAGCAGGCACAGGACAGGGGATTATAATTCACCCCTCCACTTT; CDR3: CASRHRTGDYNSPLHF
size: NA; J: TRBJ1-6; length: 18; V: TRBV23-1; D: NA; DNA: TGCGCCAGCGCCCTGCAGGACCTCTACCGGGACGGTAATTCACCCCTCCACTTT; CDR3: CASALQDLYRDGNSPLHF
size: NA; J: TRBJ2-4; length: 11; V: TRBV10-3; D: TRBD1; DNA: TGTGCCTCGGGACAGGAAAACATTCAGTACTTC; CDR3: CASGQENIQYF
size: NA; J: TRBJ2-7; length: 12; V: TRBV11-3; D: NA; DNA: TGTGCCAGCAGCTTGGAGGAGGGAAAGCAGTACTTC; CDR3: CASSLEEGKQYF
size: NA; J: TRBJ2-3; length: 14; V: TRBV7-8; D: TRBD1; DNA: TGTGCCAGCAGCGCCCGGGACAGTTCTTTTACGCAGTATTTT; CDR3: CASSARDSSFTQYF
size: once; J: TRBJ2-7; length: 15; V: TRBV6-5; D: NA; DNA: TGTGCCAGCAGTTACTCGGTGGCAGCCACCTACGAGCAGTACTTC; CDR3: CASSYSVAATYEQYF
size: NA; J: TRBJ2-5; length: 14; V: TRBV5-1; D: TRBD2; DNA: TGCGCCAGCAGCTCGTCAGCGGGAGTGAAGACCCAGTACTTC; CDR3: CASSSSAGVKTQYF
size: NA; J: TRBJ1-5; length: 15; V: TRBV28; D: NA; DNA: TGTGCCAGCAGCCCCCGTTGGCCTAGCAATCAGCCCCAGCATTTT; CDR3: CASSPRWPSNQPQHF
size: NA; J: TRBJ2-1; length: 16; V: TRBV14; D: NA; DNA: TGTGCCAGCAGCCAAGAGTTGGGCACAACGCGGAATGAGCAGTTCTTC; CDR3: CASSQELGTTRNEQFF
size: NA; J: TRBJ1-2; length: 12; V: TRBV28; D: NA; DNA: TGTGCCAGCACCCCAGGCCCCGAGCTTCTCACCTTC; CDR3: CASTPGPELLTF